What follows are 30 T cell receptor beta chains derived from one specimen sequenced in a study of blood T cell repertoires in COVID-19. Assay used: immunoSEQ multiplex PCR; TCRdb lists only in-frame clones, some missing. The sample gives around 200,000 clones, 89% of which show up once; roughly 0.8% is in the top ten. The sample was PBMCs or T cells enriched from blood (not recorded which). The source of these receptors is a young woman who had recovered from COVID-19.

This clone was detected only a few times. CDR3 in amino acids: CASSQVWGGSSGANVLTF. CDR3 sequence (DNA): TGCGCCAGCAGCCAAGTATGGGGCGGAAGCTCTGGGGCCAACGTCCTGACTTTC. The rearrangement links TRBV4-1 to TRBJ2-6; D might be TRBD1 (5 bases). CDR1 and CDR2 (germline): MGHRA, YSYEKL. The CDR3 consists of 18 residues. The germline V and J ends were trimmed by 1 base and 0 bases, with 13 bases remaining between them.

The gene calls are TRBV7-3 and TRBJ2-2; D is uncertain. Trimming removed 2 bases at V and 7 bases at J, with 11 bases between. Germline-derived CDR1 and CDR2 are SGHTA and FQGTGA. The CDR3 has 14 residues. The CDR3 loop is CASSLDRGIGELFF. CDR3 nucleotides: TGTGCCAGCAGCTTAGATCGCGGCATCGGGGAGCTGTTTTTT.

The rearrangement joins TRBV5-1 to TRBJ2-3; D is perhaps TRBD2 (5 bases). Germline CDR1 and CDR2: SGHRS and YFSETQ. V was cut by 1 base and J by 1 base, with 10 bases left in between. The CDR3 covers 15 residues. The CDR3 spells CASSLTSRGTDTQYF. CDR3 sequence (DNA): TGCGCCAGCAGCTTGACTAGTCGAGGCACAGATACGCAGTATTTT.

J is TRBJ2-2 and V is TRBV7-6, with D possibly matching TRBD2 (6 bases). Trimming removed 1 base at V and 5 bases at J, with 8 bases between. The CDR3 is made up of 14 amino acids. The germline V gene has CDR1 SGHVS and CDR2 FNYEAQ. CDR3 amino acids: CASSLGLATGELFF. The CDR3, as DNA: TGTGCCAGCAGCTTAGGGCTAGCGACCGGGGAGCTGTTTTTT. Full variable domain (missing parts from reference TRBV7-6 and TRBJ2-2): GAGVSQSPRYKVTKRGQDVALRCDPISGHVSLYWYRQALGQGPEFLTYFNYEAQQDKSGLPNDRFSAERPEGSISTLTIQRTEQRDSAMYRCASSLGLATGELFFGEGSRLTVL.

The CDR3, as DNA: TGTGCCAGCAGCTCCCCCCGAGCCATGAACACTGAAGCTTTCTTT. It encodes CASSSPRAMNTEAFF. J is TRBJ1-1 and V is TRBV21-1. TRBV21-1 is reported as a pseudogene. The CDR3 totals 15 residues.

V usage is TRBV15 and J usage is TRBJ2-3, with 10 bases that match TRBD2. CDR1 is LNHNV, CDR2 YYDKDF, per germline (reference sequence). V lost 1 base to trimming and J lost 8 bases; unmatched junction nucleotides: 9. The CDR3 is 16 residues long. The CDR3 nucleotides are TGTGCCACCAGCAGAGTCCTAGCGGGAGTAATAGGTACGCAGTATTTT. Translation: CATSRVLAGVIGTQYF.

The chain carries TRBV7-8 and TRBJ2-2, with 7 bases identical to TRBD1. This CDR3 is 15 amino acids long. Germline CDR1 SGHVS, CDR2 FQNEAQ. The V gene end was trimmed by 2 bases and the J gene end by 2 bases; junction bases not matched to a gene: 2. CDR3: CASSLRDSNTGELFF. CDR3 sequence (DNA): TGTGCCAGCAGCTTACGGGACAGTAACACCGGGGAGCTGTTTTTT.

The rearrangement uses TRBV9 and TRBJ1-2; TRBD1 is a possible D gene (6 bases). Germline CDR1 is SGDLS and CDR2 is YYNGEE. The V and J ends lost 4 bases and 3 bases respectively, with 19 bases between them. CDR3 size: 16 residues. The CDR3 coding sequence is TGTGCCAGCAGCTCGCCCTTAAGGGGGTCTTACTATGGCTACACCTTC. This codes for CASSSPLRGSYYGYTF. The complete variable domain, with remaining parts taken from reference TRBV9 and TRBJ1-2, reads DSGVTQTPKHLITATGQRVTLRCSPRSGDLSVYWYQQSLDQGLQFLIQYYNGEERAKGNILERFSAQQFPDLHSELNLSSLELGDSALYFCASSSPLRGSYYGYTFGSGTRLTVV.

The chain is built from TRBV5-5 and TRBJ1-4, with D perhaps matching TRBD1 (5 bases). The CDR3 loop spans 16 amino acids. Trimming removed 2 bases from V and 4 bases from J, with 15 bases in between. Germline CDR1 is SGHKS and CDR2 is YYEKEE (reference sequence). The CDR3 is CASSFEWGSLNEKLFF. The CDR3 nucleotides are TGTGCCAGCAGCTTCGAATGGGGCAGCCTTAATGAAAAACTGTTTTTT.

The rearrangement joins TRBV6-6 to TRBJ2-7; 10 nucleotides agree with TRBD2. The trim removed 5 bases at V and 0 bases at J, leaving 16 bases unmatched. The CDR3 covers 19 residues. Germline CDR1 and CDR2: MNHNY and SVGAGI (reference sequence). Written as DNA, the CDR3 is TGTGCCAGCAGTCATAGGACTAGCGGAATTCTATTACCCTCCTACGAGCAGTACTTC. It specifies CASSHRTSGILLPSYEQYF.

The chain uses TRBV25-1 and TRBJ1-2; TRBD1 aligns across 9 bases. The CDR3 length is 15 residues. V lost 2 bases and J lost 6; bases outside the gene matches: 7. In germline, CDR1 is MGHDK, CDR2 SYGVNS. The CDR3 reads CASSEVNRGLDGYTF. DNA of the CDR3: TGTGCCAGCAGTGAAGTGAACAGGGGGCTCGATGGCTACACCTTC.

The J gene is TRBJ2-3, the V gene TRBV27; D remains ambiguous. The CDR3 is 14 residues long. Germline V gene lookup returns CDR1 MNHEY and CDR2 SMNVEV (reference sequence). Between the trimmed V and J ends, which lost 2 bases and 1 base, there was a span of 7 bases. Here the CDR3 reads CASSLRSRTDTQYF. CDR3 nucleotide sequence: TGTGCCAGCAGTTTACGTAGCCGCACAGATACGCAGTATTTT.

The CDR3 DNA reads as TGCAGCGTTGAAGTACGAAATTCGGGAGCGGGAGGGAAGTTCTTC. Translated: CSVEVRNSGAGGKFF. The chain uses TRBV29-1 and TRBJ2-1; TRBD2 matches 10 bases. This CDR3 is built from 15 residues. Per germline, CDR1 SQVTM and CDR2 ANQGSEA. The ends lost 1 base at V and 14 bases at J; junction bases unmatched: 14.

The gene calls are TRBV27 and TRBJ2-7, with TRBD2 matching over 8 bases. V lost 7 bases and J lost 4; bases outside the gene matches: 12. The CDR3 is 15 residues long. CDR1 is MNHEY, CDR2 SMNVEV, per germline (reference sequence). Here the CDR3 DNA reads TGTGCCAGCACCCCAACTAGCGGCCGATGGTACGAGCAGTACTTC. Protein: CASTPTSGRWYEQYF.

This chain connects TRBV5-6 to TRBJ2-2; 8 bases are a match to TRBD2. Germline CDR1 SGHDT, CDR2 YYEEEE. CDR3 length: 18 amino acids. With 0 bases clipped from V and 5 bases from J, the junction kept 12 bases outside the gene matches. The CDR3 spells CASSLEWGAGAGTGELFF. The CDR3 nucleotides are TGTGCCAGCAGCTTGGAATGGGGAGCGGGAGCGGGGACCGGGGAGCTGTTTTTT.

The chain uses TRBV19 and TRBJ1-2; 12 bases map to TRBD1. With 5 bases clipped from V and 4 bases from J, the junction kept 5 bases outside the gene matches. The CDR3 spans 15 residues. The V gene's germline CDR1 is LNHDA and CDR2 SQIVND (reference sequence). The chain's CDR3 is CASSPGTGGGYGYTF. The CDR3 DNA reads as TGTGCCAGTAGTCCTGGGACAGGGGGCGGCTATGGCTACACCTTC. Full variable domain (remainder filled in from reference TRBV19 and TRBJ1-2): DGGITQSPKYLFRKEGQNVTLSCEQNLNHDAMYWYRQDPGQGLRLIYYSQIVNDFQKGDIAEGYSVSREKKESFPLTVTSAQKNPTAFYLCASSPGTGGGYGYTFGSGTRLTVV.

The J gene is TRBJ1-3, the V gene TRBV27, with TRBD1 matching over 7 bases. Germline lookup yields CDR1 MNHEY and CDR2 SMNVEV (reference sequence). Losses at the gene ends were 6 bases for V and 4 bases for J; bases not matched to a gene: 0. The CDR3 is made up of 12 amino acids. As DNA, the CDR3 is TGTGCCAGCAGAGGGGGCGGAAACACCATATATTTT. It specifies CASRGGGNTIYF.

This clone has only a few counts. The V gene is TRBV5-1, the J gene TRBJ2-7, with 8 bases lining up with TRBD2. This CDR3 contains 14 residues. V dropped 1 base and J dropped 5; count of bases not matched to a gene: 5. CDR1 and CDR2 (germline): SGHRS, YFSETQ. The DNA of the CDR3 is TGCGCCAGCAGCTTGAGAAGCGGGAGCCACGAGCAGTACTTC. It codes for CASSLRSGSHEQYF.

The rearrangement uses TRBV3-1 (or the pseudogene TRBV3-2) and TRBJ2-7, with 8 bases fitting TRBD2. V lost 0 bases, J lost 0 bases, and 13 bases stayed unmatched. The length of the CDR3 is 19 residues. Germline V gene lookup returns CDR1 LGHDT and CDR2 YNNKEL (reference sequence). CDR3 sequence reads: CASSQDGTRRVFSSYEQYF. In nucleotides, the CDR3 is TGTGCCAGCAGCCAAGATGGGACTAGAAGGGTTTTTTCCTCCTACGAGCAGTACTTC.

The count of this clone is one. The V call is TRBV7-2, the J call TRBJ2-1; 14 bases fit TRBD2. The CDR3 loop spans 14 amino acids. Germline CDR1 and CDR2: SGHTA and FQGNSA. V shed 8 bases, J shed 8 bases, and the junction held 5 bases outside the gene matches. The CDR3 is CASGRLAGGDEQFF. The CDR3 DNA is TGTGCCAGCGGACGACTAGCGGGGGGGGATGAGCAGTTCTTC.

The chain carries TRBV3-1 (or the pseudogene TRBV3-2) and TRBJ2-1, with 11 bases identical to TRBD2. The V and J ends lost 0 bases and 3 bases, in that order; junction bases with no gene match: 7. Germline V gene data show CDR1 as LGHDT and CDR2 as YNNKEL (reference sequence). The CDR3 is made up of 18 amino acids. CDR3 protein: CASSQDLAGGPHYNEQFF. CDR3 DNA sequence: TGTGCCAGCAGCCAAGATTTAGCGGGAGGGCCCCACTACAATGAGCAGTTCTTC.

CDR3 sequence: CASKAGNTIYF. The DNA of the CDR3 is TGTGCCAGCAAAGCCGGAAACACCATATATTTT. This chain links TRBV7-9 with TRBJ1-3; no reliable D call. Deletions cut 7 bases from V and 4 bases from J, with 5 bases between. Germline CDR1 SEHNR, CDR2 FQNEAQ (reference sequence). The CDR3 length is 11 residues.

This clone was seen a single time. The chain employs TRBV27 and TRBJ2-1; 7 nucleotides align to TRBD1. The CDR3 totals 17 residues. V shed 3 bases, J shed 6 bases, and the junction held 14 bases outside the gene matches. CDR1 MNHEY and CDR2 SMNVEV come from the germline V gene (reference sequence). CDR3 loop: CASSFISTGWRPNEQFF. In nucleotides, the CDR3 is TGTGCCAGCAGTTTCATCTCGACAGGGTGGAGACCCAATGAGCAGTTCTTC.

DNA for the CDR3: TGCAGCGTTGACTTCCGCGGGAGCTGGACAGATACGCAGTATTTT. Its protein product is CSVDFRGSWTDTQYF. J is TRBJ2-3 and V is TRBV29-1; 7 nucleotides align to TRBD2. This CDR3 has 15 amino acids. CDR1 SQVTM and CDR2 ANQGSEA come from the germline V gene. Trimming cost V 3 bases and J 3 bases; bases outside gene matches: 9.

The gene calls are TRBV7-8 and TRBJ2-1; 10 positions agree with TRBD1. This CDR3 is 15 amino acids long. The V segment lost 5 bases and the J segment 9 bases; nucleotides outside the gene matches: 10. Germline CDR1 reads SGHVS; CDR2 reads FQNEAQ. The CDR3 reads CASSRDRGRLGEQFF. The CDR3 DNA follows: TGTGCCAGCAGCCGAGACAGGGGGCGATTGGGTGAGCAGTTCTTC.

The rearrangement links TRBV27 to TRBJ1-5, with 10 nucleotides matching TRBD1. This CDR3 has 18 amino acids. The V gene end was trimmed by 0 bases and the J gene end by 3 bases; junction bases not matched to a gene: 8. CDR1 and CDR2 (germline): MNHEY, SMNVEV (reference sequence). The CDR3 spells CASSLSHPGQGYNQPQHF. The CDR3 nucleotides read TGTGCCAGCAGTTTATCGCATCCGGGACAGGGGTACAATCAGCCCCAGCATTTT.

The rearrangement joins TRBV7-2 to TRBJ2-7; D gene uncertain. This CDR3 is 15 amino acids long. CDR1 and CDR2 (germline): SGHTA, FQGNSA. The V and J ends lost 1 base and 4 bases respectively, with 14 bases between them. The CDR3 protein is CASSLVFSFSYEQYF. In nucleotides, the CDR3 is TGTGCCAGCAGCTTAGTCTTCTCCTTCTCTTACGAGCAGTACTTC.

The chain joins TRBV18 to TRBJ1-1; no firm D call. Germline loops: CDR1 KGHSH, CDR2 LQKENI. This CDR3 contains 16 residues. V shed 2 bases and J shed 4 bases, with 17 bases lying between them. This chain's CDR3 is CASSPGGRTLSTEAFF. CDR3 DNA sequence: TGTGCCAGCTCACCAGGAGGCAGGACCTTGAGCACTGAAGCTTTCTTT.

This chain joins TRBV2 and TRBJ2-3; 8 bases are a match to TRBD2. V lost 5 bases to trimming and J lost 0 bases; unmatched junction nucleotides: 4. The CDR3 consists of 15 residues. In germline, CDR1 is SNHLY, CDR2 FYNNEI. CDR3: CASSFSGTSTDTQYF. The CDR3 region has the DNA TGTGCCAGCAGTTTTAGCGGGACTAGCACAGATACGCAGTATTTT.

The chain has TRBV5-4 and TRBJ2-7; TRBD2 aligns across 7 bases. Germline CDR1 SGHNT, CDR2 YYREEE (reference sequence). This CDR3 is 14 amino acids long. After removal of 0 bases from V and 5 bases from J, the junction contained 5 bases not matched to a gene. The CDR3 DNA is TGTGCCAGCAGCTTGGGCGGGAGCCCGAACGAGCAGTACTTC. This translates into CASSLGGSPNEQYF.